Following are 9 T cell receptor beta chains from one sample sequenced in a study of cytomegalovirus exposure and HLA in healthy donors. PCR used 60 Vbeta primers and 13 Jbeta primers. Assay: immunoSEQ multiplex PCR; the TCRdb copy retains only in-frame clones and omits some. This table has around 80,000 clones, 10% appearing once. Sequences were obtained from PBMCs. The source is a man aged 60-69 years in good health and CMV-seropositive.

This clone was seen only a few times. The chain couples TRBV5-1 to TRBJ1-1, with 8 bases fitting TRBD1. Germline CDR1 and CDR2: SGHRS and YFSETQ. V lost 3 bases and J lost 5; bases outside the gene matches: 9. The CDR3 covers 15 residues. The CDR3: CASSSRTGPSTEAFF. The CDR3 coding sequence is TGCGCCAGCAGCTCCCGGACAGGGCCCTCAACTGAAGCTTTCTTT.

This chain links TRBV6-5 with TRBJ2-3, with D unclear. Trimming left V 11 bases short and J 11 bases short, with 17 bases between. Germline CDR1 MNHEY, CDR2 SVGAGI. This CDR3 is built from 11 residues. The CDR3 loop reads CAVSKSTMQYF. The CDR3 region has the DNA TGTGCCGTATCCAAATCCACAATGCAGTATTTT.

This clone was picked up a small number of times. The chain links TRBV5-4 to TRBJ1-5; D is undetermined. The CDR3 is 15 residues long. CDR1 is SGHNT and CDR2 is YYREEE in the germline V gene (reference sequence). V dropped 4 bases and J dropped 4 bases, with 15 bases sitting between them. The CDR3 region has the DNA TGTGCCAGCAGCGCCGGCGGGTTGGGGAATCAGCCCCAGCATTTT. Its protein is CASSAGGLGNQPQHF.

The V call is TRBV28, the J call TRBJ2-2; 9 nucleotides agree with TRBD1. Germline-derived CDR1 and CDR2 are MDHEN and SYDVKM. Trimming cost V 6 bases and J 4 bases; bases outside gene matches: 9. This CDR3 is 16 amino acids long. The CDR3: CASSLRTGVLTGELFF. The DNA for the CDR3 is TGTGCCAGCAGCCTTCGGACAGGGGTCCTCACCGGGGAGCTGTTTTTT.

The chain couples TRBV19 to TRBJ2-7, with TRBD2 identical over 8 bases. This CDR3 is built from 15 residues. Per the germline V gene, CDR1 is LNHDA and CDR2 is SQIVND (reference sequence). With 4 bases clipped from V and 4 bases from J, the junction kept 9 bases outside the gene matches. CDR3 loop: CASSKAPGLDYEQYF. In DNA, the CDR3 is TGTGCCAGTAGTAAAGCCCCGGGACTAGATTACGAGCAGTACTTC.

In its sample, this clone was seen a few times. The CDR3 spells CASSSRRRSSYEQYF. As DNA, the CDR3 is TGTGCCAGCAGCTCCAGACGGAGGAGCTCCTACGAGCAGTACTTC. The chain couples TRBV13 to TRBJ2-7, with a possible D match to TRBD2 (5 bases). The germline CDR1 and CDR2 sequences are PRHDT and FYEKMQ (reference sequence). The CDR3 consists of 15 residues. Trimming removed 4 bases from V and 0 bases from J, with 13 bases in between.

This clone was detected many times. The chain links TRBV11-2 to TRBJ1-1; D ambiguous. The CDR3 has 13 amino acids. Germline V gene sequence: CDR1 SGHAT, CDR2 FQNNGV. V gave up 5 bases and J gave up 0 bases, with 7 bases separating them. The CDR3: CASSEDLNTEAFF. CDR3 in DNA: TGTGCCAGCAGCGAAGACTTGAACACTGAAGCTTTCTTT.

V usage is TRBV7-9 and J usage is TRBJ2-1; D possibly corresponds to TRBD2 (5 bases). CDR3 length: 14 amino acids. Trimming took 4 bases from V and 6 from J, leaving 13 bases between them. Per germline, CDR1 SEHNR and CDR2 FQNEAQ (reference sequence). CDR3 nucleotides: TGTGCCAGCAGCTCGGGGATCATTGGCAATGAGCAGTTCTTC. Protein: CASSSGIIGNEQFF. Combining the CDR3 with reference TRBV7-9 and TRBJ2-1 gives the whole variable domain DTGVSQNPRHKITKRGQNVTFRCDPISEHNRLYWYRQTLGQGPEFLTYFQNEAQLEKSRLLSDRFSAERPKGSFSTLEIQRTEQGDSAMYLCASSSGIIGNEQFFGPGTRLTVL.

A few counts support this clone. The V call is TRBV6-5, the J call TRBJ1-1; D not certain. V lost 6 bases to trimming and J lost 4 bases, with 18 bases between them. This CDR3 spans 15 amino acids. Germline assignment: CDR1 MNHEY and CDR2 SVGAGI. DNA of the CDR3: TGTGCCAGCAGCGCGCGGACCTGGGCGGGCACTGAAGCTTTCTTT. This gives the protein CASSARTWAGTEAFF.